Sequencing of this T cell receptor (beta chain) was carried out in a study of OX40 agonist ivuxolimab in advanced cancers. At the level of the study: An agonistic anti-OX40 (CD134) antibody, ivuxolimab, was used to treat the patients. Partial responses were achieved by three patients: one hepatocellular carcinoma, two cutaneous melanoma.

CDR1 SGHDN and CDR2 FVKESK come from the germline V gene. This CDR3 is built from 17 residues. The V end lost 4 bases, the J end lost 1 base, and 16 bases lay between the germline ends. This clone was picked up one time. The method was immunoSEQ multiplex PCR; TCRdb's version includes in-frame clones alone and lacks a portion of them. Of about 80,000 clones in the sample, almost 85% were seen once. Sequencing used CD4+ or CD8+ T cells sorted from blood, obtained in a trial of the OX40 agonist ivuxolimab. The rearrangement links TRBV14 to TRBJ2-2; D tentatively reads TRBD1 or TRBD2 (5 bases each). This TCR came from an adult with an advanced solid tumor such as melanoma, head and neck, liver or kidney cancer. CDR3 loop: CASSLREGAVNTGELFF. The CDR3, as DNA: TGTGCCAGCAGCCTGAGGGAAGGGGCTGTGAACACCGGGGAGCTGTTTTTT.